Listed here are 20 T cell receptor beta chains from one sample, sequenced in a study of cytomegalovirus exposure and HLA in healthy donors. The PCR contained 60 Vbeta and 13 Jbeta primers. The table came from immunoSEQ multiplex PCR; TCRdb's copy has only in-frame clones and leaves some out. The sample lists 150,000 to 200,000 clones; approximately 78% were seen once. Sequenced material: PBMCs. These receptors came from a woman in her 30s in good health and CMV-seropositive.

The chain joins TRBV9 to TRBJ2-3; D gene uncertain. V lost 0 bases, J lost 6 bases, and 14 bases lay in between. The germline V gene encodes CDR1 SGDLS and CDR2 YYNGEE. The CDR3 is 15 amino acids. The CDR3 DNA sequence: TGTGCCAGCAGCGTAGATAACACCCCGAGGGATACGCAGTATTTT. Its translation is CASSVDNTPRDTQYF.

A few counts support this clone. This chain uses TRBV13 with TRBJ2-2, with 11 bases matching TRBD2. The V segment lost 6 bases and the J segment 10 bases; nucleotides outside the gene matches: 13. Germline CDR1 is PRHDT and CDR2 is FYEKMQ (reference sequence). CDR3 length equals 16 residues. The CDR3 nucleotides read TGTGCCAGCAGTACGGCTACTAGCGGGGGTGCGAAGGAGCTGTTTTTT. It is translated as CASSTATSGGAKELFF.

The chain joins TRBV5-1 to TRBJ2-3, with 8 bases matching TRBD2. The CDR3 loop spans 17 amino acids. The V gene end was trimmed by 4 bases and the J gene end by 5 bases; junction bases not matched to a gene: 15. CDR1 and CDR2 (germline): SGHRS, YFSETQ. The chain's CDR3 is CASSLTPPGLGGDTQYF. As DNA, the CDR3 is TGCGCCAGCAGCCTGACACCACCGGGACTAGGTGGAGATACGCAGTATTTT.

The CDR3 coding sequence is TGTGCCAGCAGTTTGACAGGGGTCGGTCAGCCCCAGCATTTT. It specifies CASSLTGVGQPQHF. The chain links TRBV2 to TRBJ1-5; 8 positions agree with TRBD1. The CDR3 runs to 14 residues. Per germline, CDR1 SNHLY and CDR2 FYNNEI. Unmatched junction bases numbered 6, after V lost 5 bases and J lost 6 bases.

The chain links TRBV5-1 to TRBJ1-6, with 9 bases lining up with TRBD1. Germline CDR1 reads SGHRS; CDR2 reads YFSETQ. CDR3 size: 15 residues. V shed 3 bases and J 7 bases; nucleotides not matched to a gene: 5. The chain's CDR3 is CASSSRTGENSPLHF. DNA of the CDR3: TGCGCCAGCAGCTCGCGGACAGGGGAAAATTCACCCCTCCACTTT.

The V gene is TRBV7-2, the J gene TRBJ2-7, with D possibly TRBD1 on 6 matching bases. The germline CDR1 and CDR2 sequences are SGHTA and FQGNSA. The CDR3 consists of 15 residues. The V gene lost 0 bases and the J gene lost 2 bases, with 11 bases spanning the gap. CDR3 amino acids: CASSLALDRTYEQYF. CDR3 in DNA: TGTGCCAGCAGCTTAGCGCTGGACAGAACCTACGAGCAGTACTTC.

The chain combines TRBV7-9 with TRBJ1-2; 10 nucleotides align to TRBD1. The trim removed 5 bases at V and 6 bases at J, leaving 6 bases unmatched. The germline V gene has CDR1 SEHNR and CDR2 FQNEAQ (reference sequence). This CDR3 has 14 residues. This chain's CDR3 is CASSPIGQGDGYTF. CDR3 DNA: TGTGCCAGCAGCCCCATCGGACAGGGGGATGGCTACACCTTC.

The genes are TRBV28 and TRBJ1-1; 9 nucleotides match TRBD1. CDR3 length: 19 residues. Unmatched junction bases numbered 24, after V lost 3 bases and J lost 10 bases. Per germline, CDR1 MDHEN and CDR2 SYDVKM. The CDR3 DNA reads as TGTGCCAGCAGTTTCCAATCCAGGGGGCGCCGGGACAGGGAGGTGCGAGCTTTCTTT. Protein sequence: CASSFQSRGRRDREVRAFF.

The chain is built from TRBV9 and TRBJ1-2; 11 bases align to TRBD1. Trimming cost V 4 bases and J 4 bases; bases outside gene matches: 15. The CDR3 consists of 18 residues. CDR1 and CDR2 from the germline V gene are SGDLS and YYNGEE. The CDR3 here is CASSLQTGTGGSAYGYTF. The CDR3 DNA reads as TGTGCCAGCAGCTTACAAACCGGGACAGGGGGATCCGCCTATGGCTACACCTTC. Combining the CDR3 with reference TRBV9 and TRBJ1-2 gives the whole variable domain DSGVTQTPKHLITATGQRVTLRCSPRSGDLSVYWYQQSLDQGLQFLIQYYNGEERAKGNILERFSAQQFPDLHSELNLSSLELGDSALYFCASSLQTGTGGSAYGYTFGSGTRLTVV.

The chain has TRBV7-2 and TRBJ2-7; perhaps TRBD1 as D (8 bases). CDR3 length: 15 amino acids. The V end was cut by 5 bases, the J end by 7 bases, with 21 bases between. The V gene's germline CDR1 is SGHTA and CDR2 FQGNSA. The CDR3 loop is CASSRTGTTLGEQYF. The CDR3 DNA reads TGTGCCAGCAGCCGGACAGGGACTACGCTGGGGGAGCAGTACTTC.

V usage is TRBV6-6 and J usage is TRBJ1-3; 10 bases line up with TRBD1. Trimming removed 2 bases from V and 4 bases from J; junction bases left unmatched: 2. CDR3 length: 15 amino acids. The germline CDR1 and CDR2 sequences are MNHNY and SVGAGI (reference sequence). CDR3 amino acids: CASSYGTGAGNTIYF. The CDR3 DNA follows: TGTGCCAGCAGTTACGGGACAGGGGCCGGAAACACCATATATTTT.

V usage is TRBV11-2 and J usage is TRBJ2-2; 11 positions match TRBD2. V was clipped by 2 bases and J by 2 bases; unmatched bases: 7. Germline V gene sequence: CDR1 SGHAT, CDR2 FQNNGV. The CDR3 has 18 amino acids. CDR3 sequence (DNA): TGTGCCAGCAGCTTATTGCCTAGCGGGGGGCCCAACACCGGGGAGCTGTTTTTT. This gives the protein CASSLLPSGGPNTGELFF.

The V call is TRBV27, the J call TRBJ2-5; 8 bases are shared with TRBD2. The germline gives CDR1 MNHEY, CDR2 SMNVEV (reference sequence). This CDR3 spans 17 amino acids. J lost 6 bases, V lost 3 bases, and 15 bases had no gene match. The CDR3 DNA reads TGTGCCAGCAGTTTGTACCCCACTAGCGGCAGTGTGAAGACCCAGTACTTC. The encoded protein is CASSLYPTSGSVKTQYF.

This chain uses TRBV7-2 with TRBJ2-3, with D possibly matching TRBD1 (5 bases). Per germline, CDR1 SGHTA and CDR2 FQGNSA. The length of the CDR3 is 14 residues. Trimming shortened V by 8 bases and J by 2 bases, and 14 bases separated the two germline ends. CDR3 sequence (DNA): TGTGCCAGCGGGCCAGGGCGCTCCACAGATACGCAGTATTTT. The encoded protein is CASGPGRSTDTQYF.

In DNA form, the CDR3 reads TGCGCCAGCAGCTGGGGACAGGGAGGATACGAGCAGTACTTC. Residues: CASSWGQGGYEQYF. J is TRBJ2-7 and V is TRBV5-1; the match to TRBD1 covers 9 bases. Germline CDR1 SGHRS, CDR2 YFSETQ. Trimming removed 3 bases from V and 4 bases from J; junction bases left unmatched: 5. The CDR3 is 14 residues long.

This chain joins TRBV15 and TRBJ1-1, with TRBD1 identical over 7 bases. Germline CDR1 LNHNV, CDR2 YYDKDF (reference sequence). J gave up 4 bases and V 1 base, and 6 bases lay outside the gene matches. The CDR3 consists of 15 residues. The CDR3 nucleotides are TGTGCCACCAGCAGAGGTCCAGGGGGAGGCACTGAAGCTTTCTTT. Its translation is CATSRGPGGGTEAFF.

CDR3: CASSLVGVKETQYF. As DNA, the CDR3 is TGTGCCAGCAGCTTAGTAGGGGTTAAAGAGACCCAGTACTTC. This rearrangement joins TRBV11-2 to TRBJ2-5, with D perhaps matching TRBD1 (5 bases). This CDR3 has 14 residues. The ends were cut back, 1 base at V and 3 bases at J, with 9 bases in the middle. Germline V gene sequence: CDR1 SGHAT, CDR2 FQNNGV.

The gene calls are TRBV5-4 and TRBJ2-5, with D perhaps matching TRBD2 (6 bases). CDR3 length: 15 amino acids. Trimming removed 0 bases from V and 0 bases from J, with 9 bases in between. Germline V CDR1 and CDR2: SGHNT, YYREEE (reference sequence). Here the CDR3 DNA reads TGTGCCAGCAGCTTGGGGCGGGGCCACCAAGAGACCCAGTACTTC. Amino acid sequence: CASSLGRGHQETQYF.

Details on this clone: The junction departs from the called germline gene at one end, perhaps through a read error. This chain uses TRBV29-1 with TRBJ2-1, with TRBD2 matching over 15 bases. The length of the CDR3 is 14 residues. The germline gives CDR1 SQVTM, CDR2 ANQGSEA. The CDR3 region is CSGGLAGGRGEQLF. The DNA of the CDR3 is TGCAGCGGGGGACTAGCGGGAGGTAGGGGTGAGCAGCTCTTC.

This chain uses TRBV6-5 with TRBJ2-1; possible D gene TRBD1, 7 bases. Trimming took off 6 bases at V and 7 bases at J, with 19 bases between the two ends. The CDR3 length is 15 residues. The V gene's germline CDR1 is MNHEY and CDR2 SVGAGI. CDR3 sequence: CASRTTGEGGNEQFF. CDR3 bases: TGTGCCAGCAGGACCACAGGGGAAGGAGGGAATGAGCAGTTCTTC.